This T cell receptor beta chain is from a study of identical twins. Study-wide results and limits: It was out-of-frame TCR alpha sharing in monozygotic twins that models underestimated.

V trimming: 2 bases; J trimming: 0 bases; junction bases outside the gene matches: 6. CDR1 and CDR2 (germline): DFQATT, SNEGSKA (reference sequence). The CDR3 loop spans 16 amino acids. TCRdb recomputed calls from the 5' RACE reads with MiXCR, one row per CDR3 protein. The table includes 400,000 to 550,000 distinct CDR3 sequences, 20% to 25% detected once. In the case of this clonotype: Its antigen is currently unknown.

These data were likewise used in another study, on T cells expressing NK-cell markers. That paper adds: Within several experiments, an anti-gamma-delta TCR antibody kept the sorting limited to alpha-beta TCR T cells. Roughly 6 of the donors carried dominant NKG2C+ clonotypes that took up roughly 1.0-8% of their CD8+ T cells.

This sequence originates from a woman younger than 30 in good health. The chain joins TRBV20-1 to TRBJ2-4; 8 nucleotides match TRBD1. The specimen sequenced was CD4+ T cells sorted from blood. The CDR3 DNA sequence: TGCAGTGCTAGATCCCCAGGGGGCGCAGCCAAAAACATTCAGTACTTC. This gives the protein CSARSPGGAAKNIQYF.